This T cell receptor (beta chain) is drawn from a study of beta chain features in type 1 diabetes. Findings and limits, study-wide: Patients and controls would share equally any PCR tilt toward shorter templates.

What was sequenced were expressed TCRB transcripts, since all of the isolated RNA had been reverse transcribed. For naive, central memory and regulatory T cell samples, reads averaged roughly 3.7 million. Clones were read by immunoSEQ multiplex PCR, and TCRdb kept only the in-frame ones, dropping some. The sample consists of around 300,000 clones, 7.5% to 9.5% of them appearing once. V was shortened by 2 bases and J by 5 bases, with 19 bases between the two germline ends. The germline gives CDR1 KGHSH, CDR2 LQKENI. This CDR3 spans 17 amino acids. For this clone: Its target is not known.

The specimen sequenced was central memory CD4+ T cells from blood. The J gene is TRBJ2-1, the V gene TRBV18, with D possibly being TRBD1 or TRBD2 (5 bases each). The receptor's source is a woman between 18 and 29 years old in good health. CDR3 sequence: CASSPSGIWGYDNEQFF. CDR3 DNA: TGTGCCAGCTCACCAAGTGGGATCTGGGGGTATGACAATGAGCAGTTCTTC. The whole variable domain, filled in from reference TRBV18 and TRBJ2-1, reads NAGVMQNPRHLVRRRGQEARLRCSPMKGHSHVYWYRQLPEEGLKFMVYLQKENIIDESGMPKERFSAEFPKEGPSILRIQQVVRGDSAAYFCASSPSGIWGYDNEQFFGPGTRLTVL.